This section outlines one TCR beta chain sequence together with its context. The antigen is unknown. Other DNA sequences within the sample encode an identical CDR3. This entry is derived from a study of shared clonotypes between healthy human individuals. Study context: Plates per donor: three CD4 naive, three CD4 memory, two CD8 naive, one CD8 memory.

CD8 cells regarded as naive lacked CD45RO, were positively chosen for CCR7, and omitted terminally differentiated effector memory CD45RA+ cells. Germline V lookup: CDR1 MNHEY, CDR2 SMNVEV (reference sequence). The V end lost 6 bases, the J end lost 4 bases, and 13 bases lay between the germline ends. CDR3 length equals 13 residues. Study-wide points: A few donors shared about 5% of their naive CD4 clonotypes. The study generally estimated greater richness for naive than memory subsets.

Using immunoSEQ multiplex PCR, the repertoire was profiled, and TCRdb retains in-frame clones only, with some absent. Of approximately 2,000,000 clones detected, 85% to 95% appear once; the ten largest clones hold less than 2%. Sequencing was carried out using naive CD8+ T cells from PBMCs. The TCR sequence derives from a man between 18 and 35 years old in good health. Some clones in this sample may be carry-over from other donors' samples. The rearrangement uses TRBV27 and TRBJ2-7, with D possibly TRBD2 on 5 matching bases. The CDR3 coding sequence is TGTGCCAGCAGCCTCCTTCGGGGTTACGAGCAGTACTTC. Translated: CASSLLRGYEQYF.